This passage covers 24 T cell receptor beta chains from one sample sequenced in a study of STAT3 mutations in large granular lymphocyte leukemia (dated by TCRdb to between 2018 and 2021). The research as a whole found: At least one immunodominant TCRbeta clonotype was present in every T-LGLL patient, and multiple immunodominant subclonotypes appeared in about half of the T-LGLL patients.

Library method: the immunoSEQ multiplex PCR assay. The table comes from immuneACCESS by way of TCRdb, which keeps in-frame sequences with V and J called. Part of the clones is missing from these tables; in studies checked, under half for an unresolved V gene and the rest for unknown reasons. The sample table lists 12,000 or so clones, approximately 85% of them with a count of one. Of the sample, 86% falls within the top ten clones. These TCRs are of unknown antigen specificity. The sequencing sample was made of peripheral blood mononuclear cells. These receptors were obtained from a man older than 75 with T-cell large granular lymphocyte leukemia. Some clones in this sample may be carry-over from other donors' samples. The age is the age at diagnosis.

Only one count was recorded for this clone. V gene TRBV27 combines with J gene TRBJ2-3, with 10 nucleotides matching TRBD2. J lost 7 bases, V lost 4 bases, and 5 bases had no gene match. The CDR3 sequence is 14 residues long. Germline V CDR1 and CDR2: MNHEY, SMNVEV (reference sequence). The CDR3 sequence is CASSSAGGAYTQYF. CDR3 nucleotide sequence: TGTGCCAGCAGTTCAGCGGGGGGGGCGTATACGCAGTATTTT.

The CDR3 DNA sequence: TGTGCCAGCTCCCCGAGACTAGTTCGTTCTAGCACAGATACGCAGTATTTT. This codes for CASSPRLVRSSTDTQYF. V is TRBV18 and J is TRBJ2-3, with D possibly matching TRBD2 (6 bases). The germline CDR1 and CDR2 sequences are KGHSH and LQKENI. The CDR3 consists of 17 residues. The germline V and J ends were trimmed by 6 bases and 0 bases, with 19 bases remaining between them.

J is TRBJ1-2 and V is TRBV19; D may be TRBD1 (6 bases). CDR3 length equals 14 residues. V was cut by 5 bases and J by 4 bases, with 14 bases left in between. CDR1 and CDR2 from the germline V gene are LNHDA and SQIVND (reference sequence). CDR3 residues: CASSAQGIGYGYTF. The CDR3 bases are TGTGCCAGTAGTGCCCAGGGGATCGGCTATGGCTACACCTTC.

CDR3 DNA sequence: TGTGCCAGCAGCTTAGCGGGACCGACGAGCTCCTATAATTCACCCCTCCACTTT. It codes for CASSLAGPTSSYNSPLHF. The gene calls are TRBV7-8 and TRBJ1-6, with D possibly TRBD1 on 5 matching bases. CDR1 is SGHVS and CDR2 is FQNEAQ in the germline V gene. V lost 0 bases and J lost 0, with 12 bases in between. This CDR3 is built from 18 residues. The full variable domain, rest sourced from reference TRBV7-8 and TRBJ1-6, is GAGVSQSPRYKVAKRGQDVALRCDPISGHVSLFWYQQALGQGPEFLTYFQNEAQLDKSGLPSDRFFAERPEGSVSTLKIQRTQQEDSAVYLCASSLAGPTSSYNSPLHFGNGTRLTVT.

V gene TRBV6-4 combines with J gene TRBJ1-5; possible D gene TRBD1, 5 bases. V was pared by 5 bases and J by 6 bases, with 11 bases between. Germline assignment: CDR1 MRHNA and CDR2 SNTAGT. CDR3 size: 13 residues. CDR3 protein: CASSSSRGQPQHF. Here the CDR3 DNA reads TGTGCCAGCAGTTCGTCTAGGGGTCAGCCCCAGCATTTT.

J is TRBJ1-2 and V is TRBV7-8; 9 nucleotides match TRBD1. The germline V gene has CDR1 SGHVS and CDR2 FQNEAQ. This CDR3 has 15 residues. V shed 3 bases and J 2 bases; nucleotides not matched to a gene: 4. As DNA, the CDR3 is TGTGCCAGCAGCTTCCGGGGACAGGGAAACTATGGCTACACCTTC. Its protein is CASSFRGQGNYGYTF.

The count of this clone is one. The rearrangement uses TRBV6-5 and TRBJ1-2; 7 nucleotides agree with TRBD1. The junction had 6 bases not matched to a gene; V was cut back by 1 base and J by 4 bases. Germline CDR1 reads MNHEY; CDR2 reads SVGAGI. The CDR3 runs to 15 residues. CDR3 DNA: TGTGCCAGCAGTTACTTTGCAGGGGGGGCCTATGGCTACACCTTC. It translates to CASSYFAGGAYGYTF.

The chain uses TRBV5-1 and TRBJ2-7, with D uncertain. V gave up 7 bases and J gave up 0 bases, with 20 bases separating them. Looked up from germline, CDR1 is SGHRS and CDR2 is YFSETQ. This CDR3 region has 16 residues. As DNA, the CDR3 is TGCGCCAGCCGCGTAGACTCGGGCCTTAGCTCCTACGAGCAGTACTTC. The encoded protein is CASRVDSGLSSYEQYF.

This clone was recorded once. CDR3 DNA sequence: TGTGCCAGCAGCTTAGGACTCCCATACAATGAGCAGTTCTTC. It translates to CASSLGLPYNEQFF. The V call is TRBV11-2, the J call TRBJ2-1; D gene uncertain. The V and J ends lost 1 base and 4 bases respectively, with 8 bases between them. The CDR3 extends over 14 amino acids. The germline V gene encodes CDR1 SGHAT and CDR2 FQNNGV.

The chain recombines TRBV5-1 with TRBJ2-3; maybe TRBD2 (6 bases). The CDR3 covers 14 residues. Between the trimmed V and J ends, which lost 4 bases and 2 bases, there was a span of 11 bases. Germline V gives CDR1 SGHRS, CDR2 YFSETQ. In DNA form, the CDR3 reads TGCGCCAGCAGCGTCGGGGGTTACACAGATACGCAGTATTTT. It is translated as CASSVGGYTDTQYF.

The CDR3 DNA reads TGTGCCAGCAGTTTCTACTCAGGGGAAGGGCCCGAGCAGTACTTC. Amino acid sequence: CASSFYSGEGPEQYF. This sequence joins TRBV27 and TRBJ2-7; perhaps TRBD1 as D (6 bases). Germline V gene lookup returns CDR1 MNHEY and CDR2 SMNVEV (reference sequence). The CDR3 is made up of 15 amino acids. V was shortened by 3 bases and J by 6 bases, with 18 bases between the two germline ends.

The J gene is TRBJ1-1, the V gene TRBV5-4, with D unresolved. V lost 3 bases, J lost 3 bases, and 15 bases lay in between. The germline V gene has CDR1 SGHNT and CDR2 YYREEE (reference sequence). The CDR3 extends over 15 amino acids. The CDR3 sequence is CASSWAKGSYTEAFF. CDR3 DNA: TGTGCCAGCAGCTGGGCCAAAGGGTCTTACACTGAAGCTTTCTTT. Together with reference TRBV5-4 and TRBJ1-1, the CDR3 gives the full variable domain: ETGVTQSPTHLIKTRGQQVTLRCSSQSGHNTVSWYQQALGQGPQFIFQYYREEENGRGNFPPRFSGLQFPNYSSELNVNALELDDSALYLCASSWAKGSYTEAFFGQGTRLTVV.

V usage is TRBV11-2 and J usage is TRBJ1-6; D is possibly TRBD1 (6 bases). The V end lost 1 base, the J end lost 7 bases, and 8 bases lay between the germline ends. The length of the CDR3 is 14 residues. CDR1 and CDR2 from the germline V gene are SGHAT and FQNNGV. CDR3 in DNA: TGTGCCAGCAGCTTAGGGCAGGGGAATTCACCCCTCCACTTT. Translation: CASSLGQGNSPLHF.

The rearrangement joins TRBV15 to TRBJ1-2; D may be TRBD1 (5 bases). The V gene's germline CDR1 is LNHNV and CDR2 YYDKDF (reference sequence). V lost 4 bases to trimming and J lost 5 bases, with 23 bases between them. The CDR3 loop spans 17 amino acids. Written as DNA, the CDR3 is TGTGCCACCAGCACCGAATCCGGCGGTCGGGGCGGGTATGGCTACACCTTC. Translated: CATSTESGGRGGYGYTF.

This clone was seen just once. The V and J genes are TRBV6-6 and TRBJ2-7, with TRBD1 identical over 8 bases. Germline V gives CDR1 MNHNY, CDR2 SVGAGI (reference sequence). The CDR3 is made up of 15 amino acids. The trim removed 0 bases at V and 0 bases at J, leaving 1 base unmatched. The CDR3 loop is CASSYSGTGSYEQYF. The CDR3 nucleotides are TGTGCCAGCAGTTACTCGGGGACAGGCTCCTACGAGCAGTACTTC.

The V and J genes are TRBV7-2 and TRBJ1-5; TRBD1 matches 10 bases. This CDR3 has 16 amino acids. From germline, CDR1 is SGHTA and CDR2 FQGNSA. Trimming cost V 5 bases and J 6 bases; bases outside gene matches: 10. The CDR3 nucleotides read TGTGCCAGCAGCCCGCGGGACAGGGGTTGGGGTCAGCCCCAGCATTTT. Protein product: CASSPRDRGWGQPQHF.

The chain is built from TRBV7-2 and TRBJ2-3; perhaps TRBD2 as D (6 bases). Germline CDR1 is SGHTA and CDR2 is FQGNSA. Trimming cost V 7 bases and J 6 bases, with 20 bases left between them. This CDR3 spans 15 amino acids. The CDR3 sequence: CASTPRGSHQDTQYF. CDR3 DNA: TGTGCCAGCACCCCCCGGGGGTCCCACCAGGATACGCAGTATTTT.

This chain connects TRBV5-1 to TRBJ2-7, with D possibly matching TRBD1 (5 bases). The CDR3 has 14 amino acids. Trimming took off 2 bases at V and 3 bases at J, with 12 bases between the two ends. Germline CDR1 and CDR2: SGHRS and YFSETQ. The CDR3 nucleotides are TGCGCCAGCAGCTTTGACAGATCCTACTACGAGCAGTACTTC. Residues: CASSFDRSYYEQYF.

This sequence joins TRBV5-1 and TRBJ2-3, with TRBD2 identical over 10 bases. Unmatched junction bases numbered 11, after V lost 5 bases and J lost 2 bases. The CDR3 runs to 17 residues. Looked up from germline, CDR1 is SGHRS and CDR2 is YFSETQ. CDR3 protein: CASSRISSGGHTDTQYF. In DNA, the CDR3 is TGCGCCAGCAGTCGTATATCTAGCGGGGGCCACACAGATACGCAGTATTTT.

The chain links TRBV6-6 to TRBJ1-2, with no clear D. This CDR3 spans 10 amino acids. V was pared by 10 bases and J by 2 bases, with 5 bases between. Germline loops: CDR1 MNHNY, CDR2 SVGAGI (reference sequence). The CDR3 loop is CATLNYGYTF. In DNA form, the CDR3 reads TGTGCCACACTAAACTATGGCTACACCTTC.

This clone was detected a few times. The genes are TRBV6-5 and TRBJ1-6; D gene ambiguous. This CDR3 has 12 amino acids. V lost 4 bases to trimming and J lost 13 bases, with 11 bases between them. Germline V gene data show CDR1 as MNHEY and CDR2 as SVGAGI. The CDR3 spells CASSSPSRPLHF. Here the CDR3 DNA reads TGTGCCAGCAGTTCCCCGTCTAGGCCCCTCCACTTT.

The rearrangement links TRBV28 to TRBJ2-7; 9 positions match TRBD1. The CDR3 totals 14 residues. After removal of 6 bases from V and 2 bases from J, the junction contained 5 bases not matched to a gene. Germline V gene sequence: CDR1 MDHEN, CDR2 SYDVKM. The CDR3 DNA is TGTGCCAGCAGGTCGGGACAGGGTACCTACGAGCAGTACTTC. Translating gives CASRSGQGTYEQYF. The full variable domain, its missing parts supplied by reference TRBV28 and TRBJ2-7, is DVKVTQSSRYLVKRTGEKVFLECVQDMDHENMFWYRQDPGLGLRLIYFSYDVKMKEKGDIPEGYSVSREKKERFSLILESASTNQTSMYLCASRSGQGTYEQYFGPGTRLTVT.

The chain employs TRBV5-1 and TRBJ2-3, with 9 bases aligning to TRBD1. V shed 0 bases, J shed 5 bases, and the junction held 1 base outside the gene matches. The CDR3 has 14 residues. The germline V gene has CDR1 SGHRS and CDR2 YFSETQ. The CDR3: CASSLGQGGDTQYF. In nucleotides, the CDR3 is TGCGCCAGCAGCTTGGGACAGGGGGGAGATACGCAGTATTTT.

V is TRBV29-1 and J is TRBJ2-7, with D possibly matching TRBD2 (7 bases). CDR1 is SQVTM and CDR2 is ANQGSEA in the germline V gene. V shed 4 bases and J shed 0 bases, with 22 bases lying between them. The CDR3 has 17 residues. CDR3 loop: CSVVSGLGGLASYEQYF. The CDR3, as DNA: TGCAGCGTTGTTTCAGGGCTGGGGGGGCTAGCCTCCTACGAGCAGTACTTC.